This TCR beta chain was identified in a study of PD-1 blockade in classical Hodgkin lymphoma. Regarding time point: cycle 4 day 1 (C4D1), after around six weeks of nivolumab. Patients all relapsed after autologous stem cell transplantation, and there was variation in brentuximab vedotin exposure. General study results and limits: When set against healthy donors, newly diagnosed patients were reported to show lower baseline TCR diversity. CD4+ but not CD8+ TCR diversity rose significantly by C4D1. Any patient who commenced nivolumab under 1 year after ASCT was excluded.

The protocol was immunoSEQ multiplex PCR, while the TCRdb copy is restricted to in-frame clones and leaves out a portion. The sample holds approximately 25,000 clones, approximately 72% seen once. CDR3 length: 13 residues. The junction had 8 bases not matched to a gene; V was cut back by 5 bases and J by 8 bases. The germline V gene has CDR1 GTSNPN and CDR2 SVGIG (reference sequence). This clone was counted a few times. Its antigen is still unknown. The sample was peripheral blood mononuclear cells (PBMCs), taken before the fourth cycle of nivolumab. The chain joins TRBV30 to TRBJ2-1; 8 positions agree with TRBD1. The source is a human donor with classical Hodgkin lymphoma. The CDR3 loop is CAWAAGGRYEQFF. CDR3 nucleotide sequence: TGTGCCTGGGCGGCAGGGGGCAGATATGAGCAGTTCTTC.